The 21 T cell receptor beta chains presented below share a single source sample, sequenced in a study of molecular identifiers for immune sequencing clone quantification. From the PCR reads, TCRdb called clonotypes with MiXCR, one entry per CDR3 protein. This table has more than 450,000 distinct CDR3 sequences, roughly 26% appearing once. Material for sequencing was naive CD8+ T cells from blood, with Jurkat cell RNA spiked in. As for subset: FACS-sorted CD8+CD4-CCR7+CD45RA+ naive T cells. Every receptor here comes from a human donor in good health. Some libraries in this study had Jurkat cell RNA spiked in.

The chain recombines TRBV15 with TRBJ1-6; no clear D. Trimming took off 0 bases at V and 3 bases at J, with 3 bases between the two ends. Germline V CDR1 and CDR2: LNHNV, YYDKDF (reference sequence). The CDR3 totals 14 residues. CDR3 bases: TGTGCCACCAGCAGAGAGTACTATAATTCACCCCTCCACTTT. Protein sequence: CATSREYYNSPLHF.

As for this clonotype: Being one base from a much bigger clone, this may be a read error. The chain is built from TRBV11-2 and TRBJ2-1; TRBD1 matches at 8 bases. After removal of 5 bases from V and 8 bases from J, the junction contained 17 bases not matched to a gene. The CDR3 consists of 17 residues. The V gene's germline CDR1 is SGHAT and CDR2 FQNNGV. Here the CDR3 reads CASSPTFGDRNYHEQFF. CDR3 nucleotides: TGTGCCAGCAGCCCTACATTTGGGGACAGGAATTACCATGAGCAGTTCTTC.

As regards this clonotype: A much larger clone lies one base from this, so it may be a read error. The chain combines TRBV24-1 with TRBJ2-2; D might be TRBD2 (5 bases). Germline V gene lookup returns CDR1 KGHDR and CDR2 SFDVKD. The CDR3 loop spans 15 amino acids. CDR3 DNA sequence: TGTGCCGCCAGTGGGATAGTGGAGGACACCGGGGAGCTGTTTTTT. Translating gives CAASGIVEDTGELFF.

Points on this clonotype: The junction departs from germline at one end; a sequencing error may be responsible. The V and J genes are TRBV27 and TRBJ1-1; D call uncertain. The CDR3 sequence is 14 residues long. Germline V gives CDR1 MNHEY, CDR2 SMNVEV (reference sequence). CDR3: CASSLSVSGPDAFF. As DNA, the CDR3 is TGTGCCAGCAGTTTATCGGTATCTGGGCCTGATGCTTTCTTT.

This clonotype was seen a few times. The chain's CDR3 is CASRIFLSGGEGNEQFF. The CDR3 coding sequence is TGTGCCAGCAGGATCTTTCTGTCCGGGGGCGAAGGGAATGAGCAGTTCTTC. V is TRBV28 and J is TRBJ2-1, with D perhaps being TRBD1 or TRBD2 (6 bases each). The CDR3 loop spans 17 amino acids. CDR1 MDHEN and CDR2 SYDVKM come from the germline V gene. Trimming cost V 6 bases and J 7 bases, with 25 bases left between them.

CDR3 coding DNA: TGCGCCAGCAGCCAGGAGGCAAGGCTAGCGGGAGTTGGGGAGGAGCAGTACTTC. This translates into CASSQEARLAGVGEEQYF. This chain joins TRBV4-3 and TRBJ2-7, with TRBD2 matching over 10 bases. Trimming took 3 bases from V and 7 from J; bases not matched to a gene: 18. Germline V lookup: CDR1 LGHNA, CDR2 YSLEER. This CDR3 is built from 18 residues.

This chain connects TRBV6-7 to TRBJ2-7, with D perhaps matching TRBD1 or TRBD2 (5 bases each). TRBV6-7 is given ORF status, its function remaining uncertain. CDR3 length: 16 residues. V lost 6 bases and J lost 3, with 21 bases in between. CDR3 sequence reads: CASSPLFPGAYYEQYF. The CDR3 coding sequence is TGTGCCAGCAGCCCGCTCTTTCCCGGGGCTTACTACGAGCAGTACTTC.

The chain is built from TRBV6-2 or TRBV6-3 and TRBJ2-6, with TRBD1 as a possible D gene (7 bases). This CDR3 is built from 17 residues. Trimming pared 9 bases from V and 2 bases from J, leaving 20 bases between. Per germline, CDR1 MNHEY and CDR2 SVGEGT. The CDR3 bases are TGTGCCAGTGCCTGGAGGGGGCAAATTCCTGGGGCCAACGTCCTGACTTTC. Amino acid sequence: CASAWRGQIPGANVLTF.

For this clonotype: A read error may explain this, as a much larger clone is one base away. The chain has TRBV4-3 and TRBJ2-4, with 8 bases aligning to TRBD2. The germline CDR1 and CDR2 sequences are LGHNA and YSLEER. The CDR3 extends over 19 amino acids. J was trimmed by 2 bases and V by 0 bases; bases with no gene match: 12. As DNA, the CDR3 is TGCGCCAGCAGCCAAGAGACAGGCGGGGGGATGGTTTCCAAAAACATTCAGTACTTC. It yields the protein CASSQETGGGMVSKNIQYF.

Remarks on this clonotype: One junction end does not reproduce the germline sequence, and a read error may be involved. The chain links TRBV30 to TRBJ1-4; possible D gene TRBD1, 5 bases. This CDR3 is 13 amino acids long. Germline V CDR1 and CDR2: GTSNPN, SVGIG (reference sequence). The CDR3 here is CAWSGLTDEKLFF. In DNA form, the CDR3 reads TGTGCCTGGAGTGGGCTGACAGATGAAAAGCTGTTTTTT.

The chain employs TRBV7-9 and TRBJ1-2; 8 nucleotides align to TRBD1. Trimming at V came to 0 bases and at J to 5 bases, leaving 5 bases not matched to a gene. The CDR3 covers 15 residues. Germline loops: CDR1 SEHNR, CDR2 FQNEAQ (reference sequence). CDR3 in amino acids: CASSLAVRGPYGYTF. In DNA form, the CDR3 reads TGTGCCAGCAGCTTAGCGGTCAGGGGGCCTTATGGCTACACCTTC.

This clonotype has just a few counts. CDR3 sequence reads: CASSSTRGLAGALSTDTQYF. The DNA for the CDR3 is TGTGCCAGCAGCTCAACCCGGGGGCTAGCGGGGGCCCTTAGCACAGATACGCAGTATTTT. The genes are TRBV7-9 and TRBJ2-3, with 10 bases matching TRBD2. After removal of 4 bases from V and 0 bases from J, the junction contained 16 bases not matched to a gene. CDR1 and CDR2 from the germline V gene are SEHNR and FQNEAQ (reference sequence). This CDR3 spans 20 amino acids.

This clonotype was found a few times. Here the CDR3 DNA reads TGTGCCAGCAGCTCAGGGACAGGGATAACTGAAGCTTTCTTT. Encoded protein: CASSSGTGITEAFF. The chain links TRBV13 to TRBJ1-1, with 9 bases that match TRBD1. Germline V CDR1 and CDR2: PRHDT, FYEKMQ (reference sequence). Unmatched junction bases numbered 5, after V lost 4 bases and J lost 5 bases. The CDR3 is 14 residues long.

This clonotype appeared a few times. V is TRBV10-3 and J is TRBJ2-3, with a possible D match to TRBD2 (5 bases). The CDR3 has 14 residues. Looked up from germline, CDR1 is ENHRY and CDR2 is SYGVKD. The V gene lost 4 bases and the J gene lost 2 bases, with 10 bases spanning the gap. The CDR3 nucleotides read TGTGCCATCAGTGTGGACTCAAACACAGATACGCAGTATTTT. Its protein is CAISVDSNTDTQYF.

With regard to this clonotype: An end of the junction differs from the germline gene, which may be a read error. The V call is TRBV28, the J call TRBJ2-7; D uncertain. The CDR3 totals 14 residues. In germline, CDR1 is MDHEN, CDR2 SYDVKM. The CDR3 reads CARSSPLSTGAQYF. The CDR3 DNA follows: TGTGCCCGCAGTTCCCCCCTTAGTACTGGCGCGCAATACTTC. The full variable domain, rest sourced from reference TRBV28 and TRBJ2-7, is DVKVTQSSRYLVKRTGEKVFLECVQDMDHENMFWYRQDPGLGLRLIYFSYDVKMKEKGDIPEGYSVSREKKERFSLILESASTNQTSMYLCARSSPLSTGAQYFGPGTRLTVT.

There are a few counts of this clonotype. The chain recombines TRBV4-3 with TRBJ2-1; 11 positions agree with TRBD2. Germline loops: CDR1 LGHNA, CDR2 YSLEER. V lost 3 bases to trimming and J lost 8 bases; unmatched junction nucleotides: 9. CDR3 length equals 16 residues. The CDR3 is CASSQGFSGGAYEQFF. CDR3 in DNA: TGCGCCAGCAGCCAGGGATTTAGCGGGGGGGCTTATGAGCAGTTCTTC.

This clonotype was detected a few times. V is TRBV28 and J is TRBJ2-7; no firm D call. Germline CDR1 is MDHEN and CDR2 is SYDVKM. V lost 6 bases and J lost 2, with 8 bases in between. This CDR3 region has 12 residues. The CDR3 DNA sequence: TGTGCCAGCAGGACACCCACCTACGAGCAGTACTTC. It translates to CASRTPTYEQYF.

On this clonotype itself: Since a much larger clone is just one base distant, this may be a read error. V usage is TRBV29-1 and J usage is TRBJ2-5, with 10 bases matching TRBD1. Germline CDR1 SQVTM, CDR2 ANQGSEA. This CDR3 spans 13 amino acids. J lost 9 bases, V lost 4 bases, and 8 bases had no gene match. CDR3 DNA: TGCAGCGTTGTTGGACAGGGGGGAAAGCCCCAGTACTTC. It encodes CSVVGQGGKPQYF.

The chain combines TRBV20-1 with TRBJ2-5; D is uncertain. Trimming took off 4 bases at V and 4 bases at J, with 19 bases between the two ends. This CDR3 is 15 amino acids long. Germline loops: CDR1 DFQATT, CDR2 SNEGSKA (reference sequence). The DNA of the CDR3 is TGCAGTGCTACATTGGATCTGGCCGTAGTAGAGACCCAGTACTTC. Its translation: CSATLDLAVVETQYF.

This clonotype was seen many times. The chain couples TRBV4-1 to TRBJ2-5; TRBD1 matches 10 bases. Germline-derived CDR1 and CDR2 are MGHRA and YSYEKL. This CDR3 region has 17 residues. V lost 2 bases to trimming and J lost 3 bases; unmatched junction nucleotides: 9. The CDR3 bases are TGCGCCAGCAGCCAACTACCGACAGGGGGCTTTAAAGAGACCCAGTACTTC. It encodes CASSQLPTGGFKETQYF.

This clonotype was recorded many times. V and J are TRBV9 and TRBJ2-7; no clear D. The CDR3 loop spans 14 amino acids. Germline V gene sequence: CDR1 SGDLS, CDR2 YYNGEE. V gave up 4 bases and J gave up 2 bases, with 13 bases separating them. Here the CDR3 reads CASSQHDGAYEQYF. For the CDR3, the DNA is TGTGCCAGCAGCCAACACGACGGCGCCTACGAGCAGTACTTC.